Shown below are 20 T cell receptor beta chains from a single sample sequenced in a study of cytomegalovirus exposure and HLA in healthy donors. Both 60 Vbeta primers and 13 Jbeta primers went into the PCR. The assay was immunoSEQ multiplex PCR, and TCRdb's table has in-frame clones only and misses some. The data contain some 130,000 clones, roughly two thirds of them singletons. Sequencing was performed on PBMCs. All receptors derive from a woman in her thirties or forties in good health and CMV-seronegative.

This rearrangement joins TRBV6-1 to TRBJ1-1; D is unclear. Trimming cost V 4 bases and J 7 bases, with 22 bases left between them. CDR1 and CDR2 from the germline V gene are MNHNS and SASEGT. CDR3 length: 16 residues. Here the CDR3 reads CASSGPPRDDTFEAFF. The CDR3 nucleotides read TGTGCCAGCAGTGGACCCCCGCGTGACGACACTTTTGAAGCTTTCTTT.

The CDR3 here is CASSQDADSLYTEAFF. The CDR3 nucleotides are TGCGCCAGCAGCCAAGATGCGGACAGCCTCTACACTGAAGCTTTCTTT. The chain joins TRBV4-1 to TRBJ1-1, with a weak D call TRBD1 (6 bases). The V end lost 0 bases, the J end lost 3 bases, and 14 bases lay between the germline ends. The CDR3 is 16 residues long. The germline V gene has CDR1 MGHRA and CDR2 YSYEKL.

CDR3 loop: CSVEGLAGSPRYVTQYF. DNA for the CDR3: TGCAGCGTTGAGGGACTAGCGGGGAGTCCGCGGTATGTGACGCAGTATTTT. This chain uses TRBV29-1 with TRBJ2-3; TRBD2 agrees at 13 bases. The junction had 15 bases not matched to a gene; V was cut back by 3 bases and J by 9 bases. The length of the CDR3 is 17 residues. Germline V gene lookup returns CDR1 SQVTM and CDR2 ANQGSEA.

This clone has a single count. The J gene is TRBJ2-7, the V gene TRBV7-8, with D maybe TRBD1 (5 bases). This CDR3 comprises 14 residues. In germline, CDR1 is SGHVS, CDR2 FQNEAQ. V was pared by 4 bases and J by 5 bases, with 15 bases between. The CDR3 reads CASSSSGADNEQYV. CDR3 bases: TGTGCCAGCAGCTCCTCCGGCGCGGACAACGAGCAGTACGTC.

The V call is TRBV7-8, the J call TRBJ2-5; 9 bases are shared with TRBD1. The CDR3 spans 17 residues. The junction had 15 bases not matched to a gene; V was cut back by 5 bases and J by 5 bases. CDR1 is SGHVS and CDR2 is FQNEAQ in the germline V gene. The CDR3 loop is CASSPEGGQGYPETQYF. DNA of the CDR3: TGTGCCAGCAGCCCAGAGGGGGGACAGGGATACCCGGAGACCCAGTACTTC.

This clone showed up just a few times. The chain carries TRBV4-3 and TRBJ1-5; D call uncertain. The length of the CDR3 is 15 residues. Germline V gives CDR1 LGHNA, CDR2 YSLEER. The V end was cut by 1 base, the J end by 4 bases, with 11 bases between. The DNA of the CDR3 is TGCGCCAGCAGCCAAGTCCATCAGTATAATCAGCCCCAGCATTTT. This codes for CASSQVHQYNQPQHF.

This clone was picked up a small number of times. The chain is built from TRBV2 and TRBJ2-1; TRBD2 aligns across 9 bases. Looked up from germline, CDR1 is SNHLY and CDR2 is FYNNEI. The CDR3 loop spans 14 amino acids. V trimming: 6 bases; J trimming: 4 bases; junction bases outside the gene matches: 4. CDR3 amino acids: CASRIAGVYNEQFF. The CDR3 DNA sequence: TGTGCCAGCAGAATAGCGGGGGTATACAATGAGCAGTTCTTC.

J is TRBJ1-3 and V is TRBV4-2; D unclear. The ends were cut back, 0 bases at V and 0 bases at J, with 12 bases in the middle. The CDR3 has 17 residues. Germline CDR1 reads LGHNA; CDR2 reads YNFKEQ. The CDR3 loop is CASSQDSSIFSGNTIYF. CDR3 in DNA: TGTGCCAGCAGCCAAGATAGCTCGATCTTCTCTGGAAACACCATATATTTT.

In this sample, this clone turned up once. One end of the junction varies from germline; a read error may be responsible. The V call is TRBV7-7, the J call TRBJ2-2; 10 nucleotides line up with TRBD1. In germline, CDR1 is SSHAT, CDR2 FNYEAQ (reference sequence). The CDR3 is made up of 16 amino acids. In DNA form, the CDR3 reads TGTGCTAGCAGCTTAGGACAGGGGGCGAACACCGGGGAGCTGTTTTTT. Translated: CASSLGQGANTGELFF.

This clone was seen only once. The V gene is TRBV27, the J gene TRBJ1-1; possibly TRBD1 for D (6 bases). The CDR3 has 14 amino acids. Germline CDR1 and CDR2: MNHEY and SMNVEV (reference sequence). Trimming removed 4 bases from V and 7 bases from J, with 16 bases in between. The CDR3 is CASSWSWQGLEAFF. CDR3 in DNA: TGTGCCAGCAGTTGGAGTTGGCAGGGGCTTGAAGCTTTCTTT.

The V gene is TRBV28, the J gene TRBJ1-5, with a tentative D call TRBD1 (5 bases). Germline-derived CDR1 and CDR2 are MDHEN and SYDVKM. This CDR3 has 15 residues. Trimming took off 3 bases at V and 5 bases at J, with 14 bases between the two ends. Here the CDR3 DNA reads TGTGCCAGCAGTTTCCGCGGGGCCGGCTATCAGCCCCAGCATTTT. As protein: CASSFRGAGYQPQHF.

The sample holds a few counts of this clone. This may be a read error: a much more frequent sequence differs by one nucleotide. The V call is TRBV2, the J call TRBJ1-5; D perhaps matches TRBD1 (6 bases). The ends were cut back, 6 bases at V and 3 bases at J, with 15 bases in the middle. CDR1 and CDR2 from the germline V gene are SNHLY and FYNNEI. The CDR3 contains 15 residues. This CDR3 reads CASSTGTRFNQPQHF. The DNA for the CDR3 is TGTGCCAGCAGCACCGGGACACGGTTCAATCAGCCCCAGCATTTT.

The rearrangement uses TRBV7-2 and TRBJ2-5, with 7 bases matching TRBD1. The CDR3 runs to 14 residues. Trimming took 5 bases from V and 1 from J; bases not matched to a gene: 4. The germline V gene encodes CDR1 SGHTA and CDR2 FQGNSA. The CDR3 nucleotides are TGTGCCAGCAGCACCGGGACAGTCCAAGAGACCCAGTACTTC. Translated: CASSTGTVQETQYF.

The V call is TRBV10-3, the J call TRBJ2-7; 7 positions match TRBD1. There are 12 residues in the CDR3. Germline V gene sequence: CDR1 ENHRY, CDR2 SYGVKD. V shed 6 bases and J 5 bases; nucleotides not matched to a gene: 4. CDR3 nucleotide sequence: TGTGCCATCAGCAGACAGGGAAACGAGCAGTACGTC. Protein sequence: CAISRQGNEQYV.

The genes are TRBV9 and TRBJ1-2; 11 nucleotides agree with TRBD1. CDR1 SGDLS and CDR2 YYNGEE come from the germline V gene. With V trimmed by 7 bases and J by 3 bases, 8 bases remained unmatched. The CDR3 totals 15 residues. The CDR3 sequence: CASSLGTGGDYGYTF. Written as DNA, the CDR3 is TGTGCCAGCTCATTGGGGACAGGGGGGGACTATGGCTACACCTTC.

This chain uses TRBV19 with TRBJ1-1, with 7 positions matching TRBD1. Per germline, CDR1 LNHDA and CDR2 SQIVND (reference sequence). With 10 bases clipped from V and 4 bases from J, the junction kept 6 bases outside the gene matches. This CDR3 contains 12 residues. CDR3 region: CATMTGPTEAFF. In DNA form, the CDR3 reads TGTGCCACCATGACAGGGCCCACTGAAGCTTTCTTT. Full variable domain (remainder filled in from reference TRBV19 and TRBJ1-1): DGGITQSPKYLFRKEGQNVTLSCEQNLNHDAMYWYRQDPGQGLRLIYYSQIVNDFQKGDIAEGYSVSREKKESFPLTVTSAQKNPTAFYLCATMTGPTEAFFGQGTRLTVV.

The chain is built from TRBV4-1 and TRBJ2-1; perhaps TRBD1 as D (6 bases). CDR3 size: 16 residues. Trimming cost V 4 bases and J 0 bases, with 13 bases left between them. Germline V gene sequence: CDR1 MGHRA, CDR2 YSYEKL. The CDR3 sequence: CASSLQGKSSYNEQFF. CDR3 DNA: TGCGCCAGCAGCCTGCAGGGGAAAAGCTCCTACAATGAGCAGTTCTTC.

The J gene is TRBJ1-6, the V gene TRBV7-3; D uncertain. CDR1 and CDR2 (germline): SGHTA, FQGTGA. V was pared by 1 base and J by 5 bases, with 6 bases between. This CDR3 has 14 residues. This CDR3 reads CASSLRQDNSPLHF. In nucleotides, the CDR3 is TGTGCCAGCAGCTTAAGGCAGGATAATTCACCCCTCCACTTT.

The chain couples TRBV2 to TRBJ2-2; 9 positions match TRBD2. The germline CDR1 and CDR2 sequences are SNHLY and FYNNEI. V trimming: 6 bases; J trimming: 4 bases; junction bases outside the gene matches: 15. The CDR3 has 18 residues. The CDR3 nucleotides are TGTGCCAGCAGCCCCCGTGGTAGCGGGGGCCATGGCACCGGGGAGCTGTTTTTT. Residues: CASSPRGSGGHGTGELFF.

This chain joins TRBV5-6 and TRBJ2-1, with D perhaps TRBD2 (5 bases). This CDR3 has 14 residues. V lost 0 bases to trimming and J lost 5 bases, with 9 bases between them. CDR1 and CDR2 (germline): SGHDT, YYEEEE. CDR3 residues: CASSLVAGHNEQFF. CDR3 DNA sequence: TGTGCCAGCAGCTTGGTTGCGGGCCACAATGAGCAGTTCTTC.